Given below is one T cell receptor (beta chain) in context. These data come from a study of cytomegalovirus exposure and HLA in healthy donors. Study at large: Early released data comprised about 85 million unique TCRs from HLA-typed donors.

The primer mix had 60 Vbeta and 13 Jbeta primers. Some clones are missing from TCRdb's copy, which holds only in-frame ones; the method was immunoSEQ multiplex PCR. The record lists 85,000 or so clones, of which the ten most abundant hold 1.1%. CDR3 length: 15 amino acids. After removal of 5 bases from V and 4 bases from J, the junction contained 10 bases not matched to a gene. Germline lookup yields CDR1 SGHVS and CDR2 FQNEAQ. The sequence came from a woman in her twenties or thirties in good health and CMV-seronegative. The J gene is TRBJ2-7, the V gene TRBV7-8, with 8 nucleotides matching TRBD1. The specimen sequenced was PBMCs. The CDR3, as DNA: TGTGCCAGCAGCGGTGGCGGGGACAGGAGGTACGAGCAGTACTTC. It encodes CASSGGGDRRYEQYF.